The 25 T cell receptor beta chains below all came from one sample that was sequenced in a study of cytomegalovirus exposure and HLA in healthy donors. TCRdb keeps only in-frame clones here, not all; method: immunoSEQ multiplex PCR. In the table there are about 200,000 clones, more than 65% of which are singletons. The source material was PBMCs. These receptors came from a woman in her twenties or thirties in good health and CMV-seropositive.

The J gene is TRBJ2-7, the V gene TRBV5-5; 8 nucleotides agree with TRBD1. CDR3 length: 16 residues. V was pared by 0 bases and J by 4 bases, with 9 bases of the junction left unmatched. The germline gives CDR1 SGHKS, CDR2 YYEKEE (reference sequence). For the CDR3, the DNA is TGTGCCAGCAGCTTGGGTCCGACAGGGGTAGATTACGAGCAGTACTTC. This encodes CASSLGPTGVDYEQYF.

The chain's CDR3 is CASSAYFNQPQHF. In DNA, the CDR3 is TGTGCCAGCAGTGCCTATTTTAATCAGCCCCAGCATTTT. The chain is built from TRBV6-1 and TRBJ1-5; D is uncertain. From germline, CDR1 is MNHNS and CDR2 SASEGT. This CDR3 has 13 residues. V lost 4 bases and J lost 4, with 8 bases in between.

The CDR3 region has the DNA TGCGCCAGCAGCCAGCCCGCCGGGTCCAGTAGTAGTAAGCAGTTCTTC. This sequence encodes CASSQPAGSSSSKQFF. The chain employs TRBV4-1 and TRBJ2-1, with no clear D. Germline-derived CDR1 and CDR2 are MGHRA and YSYEKL. The CDR3 has 16 amino acids. Trimming pared 3 bases from V and 11 bases from J, leaving 23 bases between.

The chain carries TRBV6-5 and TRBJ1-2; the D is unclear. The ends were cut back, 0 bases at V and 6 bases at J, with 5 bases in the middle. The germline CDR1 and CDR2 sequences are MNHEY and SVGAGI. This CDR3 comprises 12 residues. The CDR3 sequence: CASSYSGNGYTF. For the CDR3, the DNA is TGTGCCAGCAGTTACTCCGGGAATGGCTACACCTTC.

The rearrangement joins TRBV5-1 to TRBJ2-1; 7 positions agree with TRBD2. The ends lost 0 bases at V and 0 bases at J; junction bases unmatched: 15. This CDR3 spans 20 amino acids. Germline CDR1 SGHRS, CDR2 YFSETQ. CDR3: CASSLAGSLAESSSYNEQFF. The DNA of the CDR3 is TGCGCCAGCAGCTTGGCCGGGTCTCTAGCGGAATCAAGCTCCTACAATGAGCAGTTCTTC. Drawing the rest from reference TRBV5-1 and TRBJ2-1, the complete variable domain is KAGVTQTPRYLIKTRGQQVTLSCSPISGHRSVSWYQQTPGQGLQFLFEYFSETQRNKGNFPGRFSGRQFSNSRSEMNVSTLELGDSALYLCASSLAGSLAESSSYNEQFFGPGTRLTVL.

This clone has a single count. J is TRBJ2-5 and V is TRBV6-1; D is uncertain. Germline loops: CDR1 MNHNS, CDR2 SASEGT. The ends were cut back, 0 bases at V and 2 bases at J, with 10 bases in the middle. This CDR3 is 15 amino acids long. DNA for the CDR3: TGTGCCAGCAGTGAAGCCAGACTTAGACAAGAGACCCAGTACTTC. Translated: CASSEARLRQETQYF.

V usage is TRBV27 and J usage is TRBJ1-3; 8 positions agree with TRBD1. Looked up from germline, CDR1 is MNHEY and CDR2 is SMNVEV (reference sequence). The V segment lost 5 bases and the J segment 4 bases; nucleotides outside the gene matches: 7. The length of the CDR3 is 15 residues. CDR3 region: CASSPTWTGGNTIYF. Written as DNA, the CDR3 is TGTGCCAGCAGTCCCACTTGGACAGGGGGAAACACCATATATTTT.

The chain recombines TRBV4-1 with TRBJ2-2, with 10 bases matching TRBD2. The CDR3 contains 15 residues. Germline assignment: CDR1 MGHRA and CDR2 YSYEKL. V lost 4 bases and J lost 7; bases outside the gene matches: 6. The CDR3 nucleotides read TGCGCCAGCAGCCTAAGCGGGAGGGCCGGCGGGGAGCTGTTTTTT. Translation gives CASSLSGRAGGELFF.

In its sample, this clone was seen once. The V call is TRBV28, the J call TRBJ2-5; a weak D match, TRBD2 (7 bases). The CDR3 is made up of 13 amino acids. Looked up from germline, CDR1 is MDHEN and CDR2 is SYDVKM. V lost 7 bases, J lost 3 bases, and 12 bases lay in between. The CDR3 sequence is CASKRDTEETQYF. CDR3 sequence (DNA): TGTGCCAGCAAGCGGGACACAGAAGAGACCCAGTACTTC.

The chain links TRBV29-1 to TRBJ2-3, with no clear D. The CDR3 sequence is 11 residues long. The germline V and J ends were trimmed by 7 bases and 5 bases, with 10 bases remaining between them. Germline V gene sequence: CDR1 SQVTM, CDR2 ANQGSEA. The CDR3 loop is CSGNSGDTQYF. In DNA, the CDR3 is TGCAGCGGAAACTCGGGAGATACGCAGTATTTT.

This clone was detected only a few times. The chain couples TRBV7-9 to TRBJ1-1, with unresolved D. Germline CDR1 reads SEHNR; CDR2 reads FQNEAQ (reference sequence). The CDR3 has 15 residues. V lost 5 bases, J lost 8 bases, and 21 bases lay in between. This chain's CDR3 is CASSTTNDGLLEAFF. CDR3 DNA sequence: TGTGCCAGCAGCACTACAAATGACGGACTCTTGGAAGCTTTCTTT.

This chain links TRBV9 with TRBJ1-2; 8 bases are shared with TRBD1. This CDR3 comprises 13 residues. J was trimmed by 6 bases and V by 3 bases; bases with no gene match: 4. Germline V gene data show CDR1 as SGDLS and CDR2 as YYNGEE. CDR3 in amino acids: CASSAQGGNGYTF. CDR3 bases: TGTGCCAGCAGCGCACAGGGGGGTAATGGCTACACCTTC.

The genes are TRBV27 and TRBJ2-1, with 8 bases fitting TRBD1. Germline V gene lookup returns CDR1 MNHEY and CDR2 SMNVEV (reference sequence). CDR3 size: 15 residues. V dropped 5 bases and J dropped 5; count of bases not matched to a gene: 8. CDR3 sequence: CASSHFRGHNNEQFF. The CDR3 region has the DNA TGTGCCAGCAGTCACTTCAGGGGGCACAACAATGAGCAGTTCTTC.

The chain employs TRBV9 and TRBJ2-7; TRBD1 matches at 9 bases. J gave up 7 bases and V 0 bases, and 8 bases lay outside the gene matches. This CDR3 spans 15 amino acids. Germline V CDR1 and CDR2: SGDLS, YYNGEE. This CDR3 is CASSVGGQGQGEQYF. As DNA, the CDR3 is TGTGCCAGCAGCGTAGGAGGACAGGGGCAGGGTGAGCAGTACTTC. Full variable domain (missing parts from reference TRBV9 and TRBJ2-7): DSGVTQTPKHLITATGQRVTLRCSPRSGDLSVYWYQQSLDQGLQFLIQYYNGEERAKGNILERFSAQQFPDLHSELNLSSLELGDSALYFCASSVGGQGQGEQYFGPGTRLTVT.

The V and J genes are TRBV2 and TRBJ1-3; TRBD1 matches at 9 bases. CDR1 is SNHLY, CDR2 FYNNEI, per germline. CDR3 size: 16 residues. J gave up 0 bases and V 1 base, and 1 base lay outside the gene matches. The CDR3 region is CASSEGTGVSGNTIYF. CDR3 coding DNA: TGTGCCAGCAGTGAAGGGACAGGGGTCTCTGGAAACACCATATATTTT. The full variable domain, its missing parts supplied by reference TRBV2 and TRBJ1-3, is EPEVTQTPSHQVTQMGQEVILRCVPISNHLYFYWYRQILGQKVEFLVSFYNNEISEKSEIFDDQFSVERPDGSNFTLKIRSTKLEDSAMYFCASSEGTGVSGNTIYFGEGSWLTVV.

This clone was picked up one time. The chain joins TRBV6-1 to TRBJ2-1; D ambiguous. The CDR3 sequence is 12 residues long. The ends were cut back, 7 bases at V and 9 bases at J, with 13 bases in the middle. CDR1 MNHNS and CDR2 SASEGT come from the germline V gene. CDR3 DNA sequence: TGTGCCAGCAACAACGCAGGCCGTGAGCAGTTCTTC. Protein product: CASNNAGREQFF.

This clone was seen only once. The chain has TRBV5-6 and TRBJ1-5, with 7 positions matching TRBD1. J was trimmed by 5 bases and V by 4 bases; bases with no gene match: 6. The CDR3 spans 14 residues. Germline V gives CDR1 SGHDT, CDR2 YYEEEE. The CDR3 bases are TGTGCCAGCAGCCAGAGGGACAGCCATCAGCCCCAGCATTTT. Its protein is CASSQRDSHQPQHF.

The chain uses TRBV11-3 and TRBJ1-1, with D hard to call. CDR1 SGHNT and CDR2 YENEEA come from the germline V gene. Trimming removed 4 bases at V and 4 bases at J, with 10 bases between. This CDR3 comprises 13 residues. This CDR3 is CASSSPTGTEAFF. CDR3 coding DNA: TGTGCCAGCAGCTCCCCGACGGGCACTGAAGCTTTCTTT.

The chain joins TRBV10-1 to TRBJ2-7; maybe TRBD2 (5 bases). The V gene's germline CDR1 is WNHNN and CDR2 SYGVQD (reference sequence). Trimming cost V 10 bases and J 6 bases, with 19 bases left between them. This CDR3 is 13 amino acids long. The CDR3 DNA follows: TGCGCCACCTCTAGGCTCCCCACTAGCGAGCAGTACTTC. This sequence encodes CATSRLPTSEQYF.

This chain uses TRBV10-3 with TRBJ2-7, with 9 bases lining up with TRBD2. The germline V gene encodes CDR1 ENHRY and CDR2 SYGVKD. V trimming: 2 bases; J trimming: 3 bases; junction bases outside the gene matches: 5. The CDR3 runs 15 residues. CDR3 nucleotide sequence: TGTGCCATCAGTGAGCCCCGACTAGCGGACTACGAGCAGTACTTC. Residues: CAISEPRLADYEQYF.

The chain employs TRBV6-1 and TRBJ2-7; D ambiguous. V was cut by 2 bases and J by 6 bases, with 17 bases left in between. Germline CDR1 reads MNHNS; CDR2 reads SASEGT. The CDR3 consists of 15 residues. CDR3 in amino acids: CASSEFTLARGEQYF. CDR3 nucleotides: TGTGCCAGCAGTGAATTTACCTTGGCAAGAGGCGAGCAGTACTTC.

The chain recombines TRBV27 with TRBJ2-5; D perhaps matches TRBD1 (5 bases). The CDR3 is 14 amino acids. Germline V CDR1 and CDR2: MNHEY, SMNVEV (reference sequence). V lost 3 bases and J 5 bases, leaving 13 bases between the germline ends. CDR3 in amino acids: CASSFQGSRETQYF. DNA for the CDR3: TGTGCCAGCAGTTTCCAGGGCAGCAGGGAGACCCAGTACTTC.

In DNA, the CDR3 is TGTGCCAGCAGCAACCCCGACAGGGATATTGAAAAACTGTTTTTT. Translated: CASSNPDRDIEKLFF. V usage is TRBV5-4 and J usage is TRBJ1-4; 7 bases are a match to TRBD1. The junction had 10 bases not matched to a gene; V was cut back by 4 bases and J by 7 bases. The CDR3 covers 15 residues. Per the germline V gene, CDR1 is SGHNT and CDR2 is YYREEE (reference sequence).

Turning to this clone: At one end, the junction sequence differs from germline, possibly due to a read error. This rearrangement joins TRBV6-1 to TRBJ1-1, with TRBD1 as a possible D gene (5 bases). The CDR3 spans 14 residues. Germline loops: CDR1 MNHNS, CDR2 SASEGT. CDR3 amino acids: CASSEVRGNSEAFF. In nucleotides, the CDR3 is TGTGCCAGCAGTGAGGTTCGGGGGAACTCTGAAGCTTTCTTT.

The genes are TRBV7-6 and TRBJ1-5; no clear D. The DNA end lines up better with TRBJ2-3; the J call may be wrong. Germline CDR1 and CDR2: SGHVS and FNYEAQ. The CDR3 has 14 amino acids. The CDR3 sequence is CASSLSPGLTPQYF. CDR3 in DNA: TGTGCCAGCAGCTTATCTCCCGGATTGACACCCCAGTATTTT.